This entry concerns a single T cell receptor beta chain. Some clones are missing from TCRdb's copy, which holds only in-frame ones; the method was immunoSEQ multiplex PCR. This sample has over 150,000 clones, with roughly 85% found just once. This CDR3 region has 15 residues. Germline loops: CDR1 SQVTM, CDR2 ANQGSEA. V trimming: 3 bases; J trimming: 0 bases; junction bases outside the gene matches: 3. The data were obtained in a study of blood T cell repertoires in COVID-19. The source is a man between 35 and 55 years old who had recovered from COVID-19. The gene calls are TRBV29-1 and TRBJ2-7; 12 bases are a match to TRBD2. Sequenced: PBMCs or T cells enriched from blood (not recorded which). In DNA, the CDR3 is TGCAGCGTTGAGGGGACTAGCGGGTCCTCCTACGAGCAGTACTTC. It codes for CSVEGTSGSSYEQYF.